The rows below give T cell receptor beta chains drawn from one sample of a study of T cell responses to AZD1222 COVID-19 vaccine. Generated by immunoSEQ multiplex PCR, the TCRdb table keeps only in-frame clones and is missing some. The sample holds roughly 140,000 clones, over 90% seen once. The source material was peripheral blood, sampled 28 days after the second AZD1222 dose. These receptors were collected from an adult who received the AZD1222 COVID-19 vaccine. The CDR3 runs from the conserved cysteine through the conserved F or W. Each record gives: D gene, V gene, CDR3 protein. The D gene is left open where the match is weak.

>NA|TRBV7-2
CASSAQQGSPYEQYF
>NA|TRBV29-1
CSVEDTGTLFF
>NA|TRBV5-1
CASSLVGGSPSGELFF
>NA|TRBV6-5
CASSSGGSEWLAQHF
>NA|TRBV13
CASSWGGEQFF
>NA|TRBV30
CAWSVNAVGNEQFF
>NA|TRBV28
CASSLYQFGYTF
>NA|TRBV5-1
CASSLEQNYGYTF
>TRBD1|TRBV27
CASRKAGGSEQYF
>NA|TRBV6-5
CASSPGVYEDQPQHF